The clone carrying this T cell receptor beta chain was counted ten times or more. This sample was included in a study of neurological immune-mediated disorders. Documented time point: longitudinal time-point 3. CDR3 length: 12 residues. Germline-derived CDR1 and CDR2 are DFQATT and SNEGSKA (reference sequence). The V end lost 3 bases, the J end lost 1 base, and 6 bases lay between the germline ends. Every sequencing run gave over 190 million TCR-beta sequences, taken from 15-18 subjects. TCRdb reprocessed the 5' RACE reads with MiXCR, giving one entry per CDR3 protein. The table shows some 80,000 distinct CDR3 sequences, with about 4.3% occurring only once.

The sequence derives from an older woman with multiple sclerosis. Input material: PBMCs. The chain joins TRBV20-1 to TRBJ1-1; unclear D gene. CDR3 bases: TGCAGTGCTAGTCTACAGAACACTGAAGCTTTCTTT. It is translated as CSASLQNTEAFF.